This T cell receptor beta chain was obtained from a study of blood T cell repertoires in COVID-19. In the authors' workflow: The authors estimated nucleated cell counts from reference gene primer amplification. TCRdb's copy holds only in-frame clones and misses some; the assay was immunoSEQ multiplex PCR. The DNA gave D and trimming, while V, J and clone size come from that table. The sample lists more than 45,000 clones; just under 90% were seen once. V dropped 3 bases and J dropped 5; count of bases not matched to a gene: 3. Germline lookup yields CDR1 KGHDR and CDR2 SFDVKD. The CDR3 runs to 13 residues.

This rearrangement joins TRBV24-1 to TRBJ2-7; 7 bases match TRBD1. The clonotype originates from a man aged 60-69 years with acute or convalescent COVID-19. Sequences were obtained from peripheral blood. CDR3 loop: CATSDVQGHEQYF. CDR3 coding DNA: TGTGCCACCAGTGATGTACAGGGGCACGAGCAGTACTTC.